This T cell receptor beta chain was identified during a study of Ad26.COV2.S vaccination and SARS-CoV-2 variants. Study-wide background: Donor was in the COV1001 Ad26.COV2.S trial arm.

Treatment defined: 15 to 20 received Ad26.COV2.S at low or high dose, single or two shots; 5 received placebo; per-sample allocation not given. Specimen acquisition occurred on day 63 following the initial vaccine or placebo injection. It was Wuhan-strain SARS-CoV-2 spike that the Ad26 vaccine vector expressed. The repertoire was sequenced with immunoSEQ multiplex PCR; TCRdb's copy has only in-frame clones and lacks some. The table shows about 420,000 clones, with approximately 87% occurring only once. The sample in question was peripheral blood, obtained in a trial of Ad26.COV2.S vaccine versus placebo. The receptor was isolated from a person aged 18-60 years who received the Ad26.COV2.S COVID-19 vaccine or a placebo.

The CDR3 here is CASSQESGGARETQYF. The CDR3 DNA is TGTGCCAGCAGCCAAGAGTCCGGGGGGGCCCGGGAGACCCAGTACTTC. The rearrangement uses TRBV3-1 (or the pseudogene TRBV3-2) and TRBJ2-5; 8 bases line up with TRBD2. The V segment lost 0 bases and the J segment 5 bases; nucleotides outside the gene matches: 8. CDR1 LGHDT and CDR2 YNNKEL come from the germline V gene (reference sequence). This CDR3 has 16 residues.